What follows are 20 T cell receptor beta chains derived from one specimen sequenced in a study of T-cell memory formation after mild COVID-19. TCRdb analysed the 5' RACE reads with MiXCR anew, one entry per CDR3 protein. The table has tens of thousands of distinct CDR3 sequences, roughly 16% seen once. The source material was PBMCs or a T cell subset sorted from them (not recorded which). These TCRs come from a man aged 18 to 35 who had mild COVID-19 (a few samples of this study predate the infection). Cell type and time point are not known.

This clonotype appeared a few times. This chain connects TRBV7-9 to TRBJ2-2, with D unresolved. Trimming cost V 11 bases and J 7 bases, with 8 bases left between them. CDR1 and CDR2 from the germline V gene are SEHNR and FQNEAQ (reference sequence). The CDR3 loop spans 10 amino acids. The CDR3 coding sequence is TGTGCCGGACGGAGCGGGGAGCTGTTTTTT. Translated, it gives CAGRSGELFF.

The gene calls are TRBV7-9 and TRBJ1-1; D gene uncertain. Between the trimmed V and J ends, which lost 1 base and 1 base, there was a span of 10 bases. The CDR3 consists of 15 residues. Germline V gene lookup returns CDR1 SEHNR and CDR2 FQNEAQ (reference sequence). Written as DNA, the CDR3 is TGTGCCAGCAGCTTAGTCCAGCACGGGAACACTGAAGCTTTCTTT. This translates into CASSLVQHGNTEAFF. Looking up the rest from reference TRBV7-9 and TRBJ1-1 gives the full variable domain: DTGVSQNPRHKITKRGQNVTFRCDPISEHNRLYWYRQTLGQGPEFLTYFQNEAQLEKSRLLSDRFSAERPKGSFSTLEIQRTEQGDSAMYLCASSLVQHGNTEAFFGQGTRLTVV.

V is TRBV5-1 and J is TRBJ2-3; D is unresolved. Germline V gives CDR1 SGHRS, CDR2 YFSETQ. This CDR3 is 15 amino acids long. V lost 4 bases, J lost 3 bases, and 15 bases lay in between. The CDR3 loop is CASSISIMSTDTQYF. The CDR3 bases are TGCGCCAGCAGCATAAGTATAATGTCGACAGATACGCAGTATTTT.

The V gene is TRBV27, the J gene TRBJ1-6; tentative D call: TRBD1 (5 bases). The CDR3 loop spans 14 amino acids. The V gene's germline CDR1 is MNHEY and CDR2 SMNVEV (reference sequence). V lost 5 bases, J lost 4 bases, and 9 bases lay in between. The CDR3 loop reads CASSRGRYNSPLHF. The CDR3 DNA reads as TGTGCCAGCAGTAGGGGTCGGTATAATTCACCCCTCCACTTT.

This clonotype has ten or more counts. The rearrangement joins TRBV7-6 to TRBJ2-2; D unclear. V was clipped by 5 bases and J by 8 bases, with 12 bases between them. CDR1 and CDR2 from the germline V gene are SGHVS and FNYEAQ. The CDR3 length is 13 residues. The CDR3 DNA is TGTGCCAGCAGCCCCCCGGCATCTGGGGAGCTGTTTTTT. Protein: CASSPPASGELFF.

The chain has TRBV2 and TRBJ2-2; D perhaps matches TRBD1 (5 bases). The CDR3 is made up of 15 amino acids. Trimming removed 6 bases from V and 8 bases from J, with 19 bases in between. CDR1 and CDR2 from the germline V gene are SNHLY and FYNNEI. The CDR3 nucleotides read TGTGCCAGCAGCGCCGGCAGACAGCGAAGGGGGGAGCTGTTTTTT. This gives the protein CASSAGRQRRGELFF.

This clonotype was seen repeatedly, ten times or more. The gene calls are TRBV7-6 and TRBJ2-2; D is undetermined. CDR1 is SGHVS, CDR2 FNYEAQ, per germline. The CDR3 totals 16 residues. The germline V and J ends were trimmed by 2 bases and 0 bases, with 10 bases remaining between them. This CDR3 is CASSLYSSTNTGELFF. The CDR3 DNA follows: TGTGCCAGCAGCTTATACAGCAGCACGAACACCGGGGAGCTGTTTTTT.

This clonotype was recorded a few times. V usage is TRBV6-5 and J usage is TRBJ1-1, with TRBD1 matching over 7 bases. Trimming removed 5 bases from V and 13 bases from J; junction bases left unmatched: 13. Germline values: CDR1 MNHEY, CDR2 SVGAGI. The CDR3 has 13 amino acids. CDR3 in amino acids: CASSPGQTTIGFF. The CDR3 bases are TGTGCCAGCAGTCCGGGACAGACCACAATAGGTTTCTTT.

This clonotype has just a few counts. Germline and junction disagree at one end, which may indicate a read error. This chain uses TRBV10-3 with TRBJ2-2; 9 nucleotides line up with TRBD1. The CDR3 is made up of 13 amino acids. CDR1 ENHRY and CDR2 SYGVKD come from the germline V gene. The CDR3: CALQGANTWELFF. Written as DNA, the CDR3 is TGTGCCTTACAGGGGGCTAACACCTGGGAGCTGTTTTTT.

This clonotype was detected only a few times. This chain links TRBV20-1 with TRBJ1-6; D unresolved. The CDR3 is made up of 12 amino acids. The germline V and J ends were trimmed by 3 bases and 10 bases, with 10 bases remaining between them. From germline, CDR1 is DFQATT and CDR2 SNEGSKA (reference sequence). CDR3 DNA: TGCAGTGCTAGGGGCGTCGGGTCACCCCTCCACTTT. Encoded protein: CSARGVGSPLHF.

This clonotype occurred a few times. This sequence joins TRBV27 and TRBJ1-2; D remains unclear. V dropped 7 bases and J dropped 2 bases, with 17 bases sitting between them. The CDR3 contains 15 residues. Germline assignment: CDR1 MNHEY and CDR2 SMNVEV (reference sequence). The CDR3 nucleotides read TGTGCCAGCACAGACCTTGCAGGTTCGAACTATGGCTACACCTTC. The encoded protein is CASTDLAGSNYGYTF.

At least ten counts were recorded for this clonotype. The rearrangement links TRBV4-1 to TRBJ2-4; D gene ambiguous. Germline V gene data show CDR1 as MGHRA and CDR2 as YSYEKL. The CDR3 covers 15 residues. Trimming cost V 1 base and J 0 bases, with 7 bases left between them. Here the CDR3 DNA reads TGCGCCAGCAGCCAAGTGCCGGGAGCCAAAAACATTCAGTACTTC. It encodes CASSQVPGAKNIQYF.

Many counts were recorded for this clonotype. The chain recombines TRBV30 with TRBJ1-5, with D uncertain. The germline V and J ends were trimmed by 3 bases and 3 bases, with 9 bases remaining between them. Germline CDR1 and CDR2: GTSNPN and SVGIG (reference sequence). CDR3 length: 13 amino acids. The chain's CDR3 is CAWSQMLNQPQHF. The DNA for the CDR3 is TGTGCCTGGAGCCAGATGCTCAATCAGCCCCAGCATTTT. The full variable domain, completed using reference TRBV30 and TRBJ1-5, is SQTIHQWPATLVQPVGSPLSLECTVEGTSNPNLYWYRQAAGRGLQLLFYSVGIGQISSEVPQNLSASRPQDRQFILSSKKLLLSDSGFYLCAWSQMLNQPQHFGDGTRLSIL.

This clonotype was seen a handful of times. V usage is TRBV4-1 and J usage is TRBJ2-7; 7 bases fit TRBD1. V lost 3 bases, J lost 3 bases, and 8 bases stayed unmatched. The CDR3 is made up of 15 amino acids. Germline CDR1 reads MGHRA; CDR2 reads YSYEKL. This CDR3 is CASSQDGTAFYEQYV. CDR3 nucleotides: TGCGCCAGCAGCCAGGACGGGACAGCCTTCTACGAGCAGTACGTC.

This clonotype turned up a few times. This chain uses TRBV20-1 with TRBJ2-3; TRBD2 might be the D (6 bases). V was pared by 2 bases and J by 5 bases, with 23 bases between. The CDR3 length is 17 residues. Germline assignment: CDR1 DFQATT and CDR2 SNEGSKA (reference sequence). The CDR3 region has the DNA TGCAGTGCTAGACCTCGGGGCGGGACCTATTCGCGAGATACGCAGTATTTT. Amino acids: CSARPRGGTYSRDTQYF.

This clonotype turned up a few times. V and J are TRBV4-3 and TRBJ1-1; TRBD1 agrees at 9 bases. The length of the CDR3 is 15 residues. The V segment lost 3 bases and the J segment 5 bases; nucleotides outside the gene matches: 7. Per the germline V gene, CDR1 is LGHNA and CDR2 is YSLEER. The CDR3: CASSQGTGRGTEAFF. The CDR3 bases are TGCGCCAGCAGCCAGGGGACAGGGAGAGGGACTGAAGCTTTCTTT.

This clonotype was seen a handful of times. The genes are TRBV27 and TRBJ2-7, with TRBD1 matching 7 bases. The germline gives CDR1 MNHEY, CDR2 SMNVEV (reference sequence). V was pared by 5 bases and J by 2 bases, with 6 bases of the junction left unmatched. The CDR3 spans 14 residues. The CDR3 sequence: CASSPWTGAYEQYF. DNA of the CDR3: TGTGCCAGCAGTCCTTGGACAGGCGCCTACGAGCAGTACTTC.

The rearrangement joins TRBV6-2 or TRBV6-3 to TRBJ2-7, with D perhaps assigned TRBD1 or TRBD2 (5 bases each). The CDR3 sequence is 15 residues long. Germline V gene sequence: CDR1 MNHEY, CDR2 SVGEGT. Deletions cut 0 bases from V and 3 bases from J, with 12 bases between. The CDR3 sequence is CASSYSGVGLYEQYV. In DNA form, the CDR3 reads TGTGCCAGCAGTTACTCGGGGGTCGGTCTCTACGAGCAGTACGTC.

The chain combines TRBV6-2 or TRBV6-3 with TRBJ2-1, with 10 bases that match TRBD2. V was pared by 10 bases and J by 4 bases, with 4 bases of the junction left unmatched. The CDR3 loop spans 13 amino acids. Germline V gene data show CDR1 as MNHEY and CDR2 as SVGEGT. CDR3 amino acids: CAISLAGYNEQFF. The CDR3 bases are TGTGCCATCTCACTAGCGGGGTACAATGAGCAGTTCTTC.

V gene TRBV5-1 combines with J gene TRBJ2-1, with 8 bases matching TRBD2. Trimming cost V 4 bases and J 3 bases; bases outside gene matches: 6. This CDR3 is 15 amino acids long. Germline V gene data show CDR1 as SGHRS and CDR2 as YFSETQ. The CDR3 reads CASSAAGLVYNEQFF. The CDR3 bases are TGCGCCAGCAGCGCCGCGGGACTAGTCTACAATGAGCAGTTCTTC.